The 13 T cell receptor beta chains below come from one sample, sequenced in a study of identical twins. TCRdb called the 5' RACE reads again in MiXCR, with one record for every CDR3 protein. The table lists over 200,000 distinct CDR3 sequences, roughly 10% of them singletons, with roughly 10% in the top ten. The sequencing sample was made of memory T cells sorted from blood. These receptors were collected from a man aged 50 or older in good health.

The rearrangement uses TRBV3-1 and TRBJ2-1, with TRBD1 matching 10 bases. V shed 4 bases, J shed 5 bases, and the junction held 2 bases outside the gene matches. In germline, CDR1 is LGHDT, CDR2 YNNKEL (reference sequence). The CDR3 is 14 amino acids. CDR3 bases: TGTGCCAGCAGCCGAGGACAGGGGGACAATGAGCAGTTCTTC. Translation gives CASSRGQGDNEQFF.

This clonotype was counted many times. This chain joins TRBV12-3 or TRBV12-4 and TRBJ2-3, with 7 bases lining up with TRBD1. This CDR3 contains 15 residues. Trimming took 7 bases from V and 3 from J; bases not matched to a gene: 10. This chain's CDR3 is CASNPQGLVTDTQYF. The CDR3 nucleotides read TGTGCCAGCAATCCACAGGGGTTAGTAACAGATACGCAGTATTTT.

The chain links TRBV6-5 to TRBJ2-6; D gene unclear. The CDR3 runs 16 residues. V lost 5 bases and J lost 1, with 12 bases in between. Germline V CDR1 and CDR2: MNHEY, SVGAGI. The CDR3 DNA reads TGTGCCAGCAGTAACCAGCGTGTGTCTGGGGCCAACGTCCTGACTTTC. Encoded protein: CASSNQRVSGANVLTF.

This clonotype was recorded at least ten times. The rearrangement joins TRBV6-1 to TRBJ2-1; 10 nucleotides align to TRBD2. The CDR3 covers 15 residues. J gave up 5 bases and V 6 bases, and 7 bases lay outside the gene matches. Germline V lookup: CDR1 MNHNS, CDR2 SASEGT. The CDR3 region has the DNA TGTGCCAGCAGATCTAGCGGGAGTTCCCACAATGAGCAGTTCTTC. As protein: CASRSSGSSHNEQFF.

The chain uses TRBV9 and TRBJ2-3; TRBD2 is a possible D gene (6 bases). The CDR3 is 18 residues long. V shed 4 bases and J shed 2 bases, with 23 bases lying between them. Per the germline V gene, CDR1 is SGDLS and CDR2 is YYNGEE. The CDR3 sequence: CASSITMAGGGSTDTQYF. CDR3 DNA sequence: TGTGCCAGCAGCATTACCATGGCCGGGGGAGGTTCCACAGATACGCAGTATTTT.

This clonotype was seen a few times. J is TRBJ1-1 and V is TRBV12-3 or TRBV12-4, with a possible D match to TRBD1 (6 bases). Trimming left V 6 bases short and J 7 bases short, with 12 bases between. This CDR3 contains 12 residues. CDR3 sequence reads: CASRTGTSEAFF. DNA for the CDR3: TGTGCCAGCAGGACCGGGACAAGTGAAGCTTTCTTT.

The V call is TRBV21-1, the J call TRBJ2-7; TRBD1 is the table's D call and was not checked against the DNA. TRBV21-1 is assigned pseudogene status. CDR3 length equals 15 residues. The chain's CDR3 is CASSKSGRRRRRLYF. In DNA form, the CDR3 reads TGTGCCAGCAGCAAATCCGGGCGGAGACGGCGGCGTTTGTACTTC.

This clonotype has only a few counts. This sequence joins TRBV20-1 and TRBJ2-3, with D hard to call. Germline loops: CDR1 DFQATT, CDR2 SNEGSKA (reference sequence). The CDR3 spans 14 residues. V dropped 3 bases and J dropped 6 bases, with 16 bases sitting between them. The CDR3, as DNA: TGCAGTGCTAGGGCCGGAAGACGGGTGGATACGCAGTATTTT. It codes for CSARAGRRVDTQYF.

This clonotype was found a few times. The chain couples TRBV7-2 to TRBJ2-4, with a possible D match to TRBD2 (6 bases). Germline lookup yields CDR1 SGHTA and CDR2 FQGNSA. V lost 1 base and J 7 bases, leaving 11 bases between the germline ends. CDR3 length: 14 residues. CDR3 sequence reads: CASSLGGARNIQYF. The CDR3 coding sequence is TGTGCCAGCAGCTTAGGCGGGGCCCGGAACATTCAGTACTTC.

In its sample, this clonotype was seen a few times. The chain carries TRBV19 and TRBJ2-1; the D gene could be TRBD1 or TRBD2 (5 bases each). CDR1 and CDR2 from the germline V gene are LNHDA and SQIVND (reference sequence). This CDR3 is built from 14 residues. The V end was cut by 6 bases, the J end by 8 bases, with 17 bases between. The CDR3 is CASSRLMGVYEQFF. The CDR3 bases are TGTGCCAGTAGCCGCCTTATGGGGGTCTATGAGCAGTTCTTC. The variable domain in full, completed from reference TRBV19 and TRBJ2-1, reads DGGITQSPKYLFRKEGQNVTLSCEQNLNHDAMYWYRQDPGQGLRLIYYSQIVNDFQKGDIAEGYSVSREKKESFPLTVTSAQKNPTAFYLCASSRLMGVYEQFFGPGTRLTVL.

Concerning this clonotype itself: Since a much larger clone is just one base distant, this may be a read error. J is TRBJ1-4 and V is TRBV7-8; D unresolved. The germline V gene encodes CDR1 SGHVS and CDR2 FQNEAQ. The CDR3 runs to 11 residues. For the CDR3, the DNA is TGTGCCAGCAGCTTGGGTGAAAAACTGTATTTT. Translation: CASSLGEKLYF.

This clonotype was counted ten times or more. V is TRBV29-1 and J is TRBJ2-3; D might be TRBD1 (5 bases). CDR3 length: 13 residues. The V end was cut by 8 bases, the J end by 2 bases, with 14 bases between. Germline lookup yields CDR1 SQVTM and CDR2 ANQGSEA. The CDR3 region is CSTTVSNTDTQYF. DNA of the CDR3: TGCAGCACGACAGTTTCGAACACAGATACGCAGTATTTT.

This clonotype was seen only a few times. J is TRBJ2-1 and V is TRBV4-3; D uncertain. Germline V CDR1 and CDR2: LGHNA, YSLEER. The CDR3 sequence is 12 residues long. Deletions cut 0 bases from V and 11 bases from J, with 8 bases between. The CDR3 sequence: CASSQEYGQQFF. DNA of the CDR3: TGCGCCAGCAGCCAAGAATACGGACAGCAGTTCTTC.